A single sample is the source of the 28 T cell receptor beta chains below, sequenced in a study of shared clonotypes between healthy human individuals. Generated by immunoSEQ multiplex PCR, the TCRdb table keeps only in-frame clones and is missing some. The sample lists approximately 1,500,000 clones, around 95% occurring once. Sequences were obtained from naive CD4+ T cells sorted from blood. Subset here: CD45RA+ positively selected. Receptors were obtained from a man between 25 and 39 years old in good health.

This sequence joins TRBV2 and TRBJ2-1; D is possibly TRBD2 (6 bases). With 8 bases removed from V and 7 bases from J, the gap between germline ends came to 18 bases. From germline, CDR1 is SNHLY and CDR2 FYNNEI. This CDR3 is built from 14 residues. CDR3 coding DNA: TGTGCCAGCCGACCCTATAGCGGATCAAATGAGCAGTTCTTC. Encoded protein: CASRPYSGSNEQFF.

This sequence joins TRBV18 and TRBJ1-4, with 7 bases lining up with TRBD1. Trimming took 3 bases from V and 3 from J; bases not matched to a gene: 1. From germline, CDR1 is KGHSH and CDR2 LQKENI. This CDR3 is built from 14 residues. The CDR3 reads CASSPQGANEKLFF. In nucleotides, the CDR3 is TGTGCCAGCTCACCCCAGGGGGCTAATGAAAAACTGTTTTTT.

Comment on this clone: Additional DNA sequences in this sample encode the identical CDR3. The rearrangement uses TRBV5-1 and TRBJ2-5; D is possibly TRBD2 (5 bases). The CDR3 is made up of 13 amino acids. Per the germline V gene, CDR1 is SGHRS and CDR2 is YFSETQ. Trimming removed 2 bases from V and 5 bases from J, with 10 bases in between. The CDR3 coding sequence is TGCGCCAGCAGCTTCGGAGGTCCGGAGACCCAGTACTTC. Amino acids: CASSFGGPETQYF.

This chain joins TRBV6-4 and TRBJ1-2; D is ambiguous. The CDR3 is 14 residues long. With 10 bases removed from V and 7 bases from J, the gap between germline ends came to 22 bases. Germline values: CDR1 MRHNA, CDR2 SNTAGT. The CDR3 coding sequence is TGTGCCACCATAGCGAGGCGGCAGAGTCTTGGCTACACCTTC. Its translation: CATIARRQSLGYTF.

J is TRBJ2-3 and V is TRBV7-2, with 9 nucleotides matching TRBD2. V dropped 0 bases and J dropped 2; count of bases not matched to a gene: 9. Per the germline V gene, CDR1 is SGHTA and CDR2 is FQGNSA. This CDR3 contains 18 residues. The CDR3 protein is CASSLAAGTSFPTDTQYF. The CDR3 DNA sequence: TGTGCCAGCAGCTTAGCTGCCGGGACTAGCTTTCCCACAGATACGCAGTATTTT. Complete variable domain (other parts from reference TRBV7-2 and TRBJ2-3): GAGVSQSPSNKVTEKGKDVELRCDPISGHTALYWYRQSLGQGLEFLIYFQGNSAPDKSGLPSDRFSAERTGGSVSTLTIQRTQQEDSAVYLCASSLAAGTSFPTDTQYFGPGTRLTVL.

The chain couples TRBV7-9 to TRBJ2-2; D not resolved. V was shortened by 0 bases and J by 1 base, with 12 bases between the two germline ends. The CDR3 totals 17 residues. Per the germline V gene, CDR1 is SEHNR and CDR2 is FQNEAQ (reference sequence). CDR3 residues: CASSLALPAQNTGELFF. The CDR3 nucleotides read TGTGCCAGCAGCTTAGCGCTGCCCGCCCAGAACACCGGGGAGCTGTTTTTT. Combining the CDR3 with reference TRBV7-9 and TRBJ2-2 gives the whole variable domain DTGVSQNPRHKITKRGQNVTFRCDPISEHNRLYWYRQTLGQGPEFLTYFQNEAQLEKSRLLSDRFSAERPKGSFSTLEIQRTEQGDSAMYLCASSLALPAQNTGELFFGEGSRLTVL.

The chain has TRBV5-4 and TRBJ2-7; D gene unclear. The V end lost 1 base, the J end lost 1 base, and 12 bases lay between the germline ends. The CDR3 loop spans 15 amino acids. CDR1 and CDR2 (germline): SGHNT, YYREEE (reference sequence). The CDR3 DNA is TGTGCCAGCAGCTTGTTGGGTCGGGCGTCCTACGAGCAGTACTTC. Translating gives CASSLLGRASYEQYF.

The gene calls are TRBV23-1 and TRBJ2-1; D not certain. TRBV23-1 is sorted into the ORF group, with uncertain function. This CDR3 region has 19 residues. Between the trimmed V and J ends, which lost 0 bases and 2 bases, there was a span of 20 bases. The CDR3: CASSQSSDSTLRTYNEQFF. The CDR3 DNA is TGCGCCAGCAGTCAATCTTCCGACTCAACCTTACGAACCTACAATGAGCAGTTCTTC.

CDR3 sequence reads: CASSERIGQPSYNEQFF. CDR3 DNA sequence: TGTGCCAGCAGTGAAAGGATCGGACAGCCTTCCTACAATGAGCAGTTCTTC. V and J are TRBV6-1 and TRBJ2-1; tentative D call: TRBD1 (6 bases). The CDR3 contains 17 residues. V was trimmed by 2 bases and J by 1 base, leaving 15 bases between them. From germline, CDR1 is MNHNS and CDR2 SASEGT.

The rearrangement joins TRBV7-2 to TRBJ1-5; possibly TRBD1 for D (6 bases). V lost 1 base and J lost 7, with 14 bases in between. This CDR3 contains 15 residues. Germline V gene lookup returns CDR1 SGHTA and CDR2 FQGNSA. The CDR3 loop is CASSLVGGGGQPQHF. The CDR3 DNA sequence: TGTGCCAGCAGCTTAGTTGGGGGCGGAGGACAGCCCCAGCATTTT.

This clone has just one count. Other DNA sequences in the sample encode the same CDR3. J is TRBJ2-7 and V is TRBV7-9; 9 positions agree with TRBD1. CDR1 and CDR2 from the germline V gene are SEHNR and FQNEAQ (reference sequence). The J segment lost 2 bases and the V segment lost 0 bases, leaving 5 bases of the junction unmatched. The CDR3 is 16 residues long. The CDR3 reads CASSLAPGQGTYEQYF. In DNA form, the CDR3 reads TGTGCCAGCAGCTTAGCCCCGGGACAGGGTACCTACGAGCAGTACTTC.

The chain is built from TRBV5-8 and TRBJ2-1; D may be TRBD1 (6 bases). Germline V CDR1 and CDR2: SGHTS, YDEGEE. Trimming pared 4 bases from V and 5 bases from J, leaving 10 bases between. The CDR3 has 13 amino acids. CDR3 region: CASSHRDNNEQFF. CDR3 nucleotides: TGTGCCAGCAGCCACAGGGACAACAATGAGCAGTTCTTC. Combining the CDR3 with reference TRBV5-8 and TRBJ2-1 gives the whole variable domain EAGVTQSPTHLIKTRGQQATLRCSPISGHTSVYWYQQALGLGLQFLLWYDEGEERNRGNFPPRFSGRQFPNYSSELNVNALELEDSALYLCASSHRDNNEQFFGPGTRLTVL.

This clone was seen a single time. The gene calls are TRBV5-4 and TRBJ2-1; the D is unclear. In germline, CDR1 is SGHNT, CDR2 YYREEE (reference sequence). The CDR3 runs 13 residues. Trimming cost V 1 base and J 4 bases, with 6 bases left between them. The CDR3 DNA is TGTGCCAGCAGCTTGTCGCCTTACAATGAGCAGTTCTTC. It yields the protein CASSLSPYNEQFF.

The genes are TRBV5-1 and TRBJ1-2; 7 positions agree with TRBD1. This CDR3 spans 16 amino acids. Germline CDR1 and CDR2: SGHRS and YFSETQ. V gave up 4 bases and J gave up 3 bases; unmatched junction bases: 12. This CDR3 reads CASSPEPPGQHYGYTF. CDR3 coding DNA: TGCGCCAGCAGCCCGGAACCACCGGGACAGCACTATGGCTACACCTTC.

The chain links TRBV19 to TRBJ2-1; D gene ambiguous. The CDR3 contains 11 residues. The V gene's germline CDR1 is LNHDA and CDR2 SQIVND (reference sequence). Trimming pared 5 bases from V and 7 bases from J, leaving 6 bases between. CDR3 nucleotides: TGTGCCAGTAGTTTTTGGAATGAGCAGTTCTTC. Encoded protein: CASSFWNEQFF.

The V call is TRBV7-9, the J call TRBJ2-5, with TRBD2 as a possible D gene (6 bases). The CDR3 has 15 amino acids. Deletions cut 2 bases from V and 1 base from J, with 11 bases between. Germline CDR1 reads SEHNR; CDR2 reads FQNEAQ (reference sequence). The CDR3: CASSLLRGLQETQYF. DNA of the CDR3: TGTGCCAGCAGCTTACTTAGGGGACTCCAAGAGACCCAGTACTTC.

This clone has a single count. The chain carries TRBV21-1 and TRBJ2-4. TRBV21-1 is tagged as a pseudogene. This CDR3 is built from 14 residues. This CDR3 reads CASNQGLAKNIQYF. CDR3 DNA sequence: TGTGCCAGCAACCAAGGGCTAGCCAAAAACATTCAGTACTTC.

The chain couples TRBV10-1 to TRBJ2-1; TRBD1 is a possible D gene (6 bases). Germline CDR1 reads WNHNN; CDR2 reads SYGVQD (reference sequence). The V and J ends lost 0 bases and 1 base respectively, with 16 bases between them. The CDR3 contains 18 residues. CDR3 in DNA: TGCGCCAGCAGTGAGTCGTTGGGGGCGGGTCTTTCCTACAATGAGCAGTTCTTC. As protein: CASSESLGAGLSYNEQFF.

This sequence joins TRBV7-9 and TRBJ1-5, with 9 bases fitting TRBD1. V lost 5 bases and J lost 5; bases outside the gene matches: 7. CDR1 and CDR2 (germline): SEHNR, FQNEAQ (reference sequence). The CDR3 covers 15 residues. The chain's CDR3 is CASSPDRGPYQPQHF. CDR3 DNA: TGTGCCAGCAGCCCGGACAGGGGCCCCTATCAGCCCCAGCATTTT.

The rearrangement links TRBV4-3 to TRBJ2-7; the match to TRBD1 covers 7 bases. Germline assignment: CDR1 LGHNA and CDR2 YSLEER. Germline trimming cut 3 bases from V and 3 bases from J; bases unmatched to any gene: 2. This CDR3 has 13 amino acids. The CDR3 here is CASSQDRNYEQYF. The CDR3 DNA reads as TGCGCCAGCAGCCAGGACAGGAACTACGAGCAGTACTTC.

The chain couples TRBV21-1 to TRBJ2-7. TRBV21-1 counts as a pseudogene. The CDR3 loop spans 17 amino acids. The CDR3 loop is CASSPRGRDGPSYEQYF. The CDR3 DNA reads TGTGCCAGCAGCCCCCGGGGTAGGGACGGTCCCTCCTACGAGCAGTACTTC.

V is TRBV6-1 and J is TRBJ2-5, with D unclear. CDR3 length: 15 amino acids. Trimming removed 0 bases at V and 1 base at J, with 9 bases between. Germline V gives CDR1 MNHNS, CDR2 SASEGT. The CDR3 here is CASSEAQVPQETQYF. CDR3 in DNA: TGTGCCAGCAGTGAAGCGCAGGTACCCCAAGAGACCCAGTACTTC.

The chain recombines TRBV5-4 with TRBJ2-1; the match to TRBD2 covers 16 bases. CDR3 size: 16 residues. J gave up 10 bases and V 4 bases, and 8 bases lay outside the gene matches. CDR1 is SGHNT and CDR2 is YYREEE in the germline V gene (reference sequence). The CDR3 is CASSQGTSGREGEQFF. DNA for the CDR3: TGTGCCAGCAGCCAAGGGACTAGCGGGAGGGAAGGCGAGCAGTTCTTC.

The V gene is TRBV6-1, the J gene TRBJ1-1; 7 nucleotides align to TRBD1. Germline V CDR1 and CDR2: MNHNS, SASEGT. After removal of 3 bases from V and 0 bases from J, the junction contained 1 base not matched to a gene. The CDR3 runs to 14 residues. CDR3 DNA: TGTGCCAGCAGTGACAGGGGGTTGAACACTGAAGCTTTCTTT. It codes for CASSDRGLNTEAFF.

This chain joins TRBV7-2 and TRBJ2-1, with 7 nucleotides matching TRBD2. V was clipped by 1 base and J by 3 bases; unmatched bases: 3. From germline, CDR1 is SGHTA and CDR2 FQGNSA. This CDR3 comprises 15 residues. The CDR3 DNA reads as TGTGCCAGCAGCTTAGGGCGGGAGATCTACAATGAGCAGTTCTTC. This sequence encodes CASSLGREIYNEQFF.

The CDR3 loop reads CASSPSLNTEAFF. CDR3 coding DNA: TGTGCCAGCAGCCCGAGCCTGAACACTGAAGCTTTCTTT. The chain combines TRBV14 with TRBJ1-1; no clear D gene. V was clipped by 4 bases and J by 0 bases, with 6 bases between them. Germline V CDR1 and CDR2: SGHDN, FVKESK. The CDR3 covers 13 residues.

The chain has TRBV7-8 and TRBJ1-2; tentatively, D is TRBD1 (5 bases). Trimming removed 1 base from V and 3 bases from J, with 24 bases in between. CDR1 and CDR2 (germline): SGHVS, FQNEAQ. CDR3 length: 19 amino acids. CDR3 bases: TGTGCCAGCAGCTTAGGGCAACCTAGTACAGGCCCCCCACACTATGGCTACACCTTC. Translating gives CASSLGQPSTGPPHYGYTF.

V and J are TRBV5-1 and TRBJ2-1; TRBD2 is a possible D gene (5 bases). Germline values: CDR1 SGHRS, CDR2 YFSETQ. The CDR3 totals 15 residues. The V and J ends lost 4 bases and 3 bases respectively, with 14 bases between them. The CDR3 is CASSVSLADYNEQFF. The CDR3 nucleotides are TGCGCCAGCAGCGTGAGCCTAGCAGACTACAATGAGCAGTTCTTC.